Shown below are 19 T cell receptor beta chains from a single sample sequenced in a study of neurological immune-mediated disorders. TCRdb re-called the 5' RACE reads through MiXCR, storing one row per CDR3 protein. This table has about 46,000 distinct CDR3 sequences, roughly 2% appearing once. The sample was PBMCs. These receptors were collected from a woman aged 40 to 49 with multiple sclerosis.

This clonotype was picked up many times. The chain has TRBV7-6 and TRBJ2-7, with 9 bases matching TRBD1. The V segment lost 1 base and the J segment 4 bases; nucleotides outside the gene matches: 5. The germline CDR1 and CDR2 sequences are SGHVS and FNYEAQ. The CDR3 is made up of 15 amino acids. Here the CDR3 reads CASSLGTGGGYEQYF. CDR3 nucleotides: TGTGCCAGCAGCTTAGGAACAGGGGGCGGGTACGAGCAGTACTTC.

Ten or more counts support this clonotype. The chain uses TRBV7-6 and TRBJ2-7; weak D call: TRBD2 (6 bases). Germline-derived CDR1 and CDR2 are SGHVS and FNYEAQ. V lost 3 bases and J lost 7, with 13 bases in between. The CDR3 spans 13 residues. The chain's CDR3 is CASSLTLGGEQYF. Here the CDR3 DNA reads TGTGCCAGCAGCTTGACCCTGGGGGGAGAGCAGTACTTC. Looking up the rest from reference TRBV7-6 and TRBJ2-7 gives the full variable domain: GAGVSQSPRYKVTKRGQDVALRCDPISGHVSLYWYRQALGQGPEFLTYFNYEAQQDKSGLPNDRFSAERPEGSISTLTIQRTEQRDSAMYRCASSLTLGGEQYFGPGTRLTVT.

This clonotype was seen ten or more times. The CDR3 DNA sequence: TGTGCCAGCAGCCAAGATCTAGTAGCCCCTTTATATTTT. Translation: CASSQDLVAPLYF. The J gene is TRBJ2-3, the V gene TRBV14, with D hard to call. Trimming cost V 0 bases and J 15 bases, with 16 bases left between them. The V gene's germline CDR1 is SGHDN and CDR2 FVKESK. CDR3 length equals 13 residues.

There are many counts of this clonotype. The CDR3 sequence is CASSTGGFGSPLHF. In nucleotides, the CDR3 is TGTGCCAGCAGCACAGGGGGTTTCGGTTCACCCCTCCACTTT. This sequence joins TRBV7-6 and TRBJ1-6; 8 bases fit TRBD1. CDR3 length: 14 residues. Trimming at V came to 5 bases and at J to 9 bases, leaving 6 bases not matched to a gene. Germline CDR1 and CDR2: SGHVS and FNYEAQ.

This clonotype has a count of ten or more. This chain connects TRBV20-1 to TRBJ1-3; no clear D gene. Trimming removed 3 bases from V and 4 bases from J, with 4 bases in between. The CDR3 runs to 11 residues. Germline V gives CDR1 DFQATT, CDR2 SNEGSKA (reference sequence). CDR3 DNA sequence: TGCAGTGCTAGGAACGGAAACACCATATATTTT. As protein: CSARNGNTIYF.

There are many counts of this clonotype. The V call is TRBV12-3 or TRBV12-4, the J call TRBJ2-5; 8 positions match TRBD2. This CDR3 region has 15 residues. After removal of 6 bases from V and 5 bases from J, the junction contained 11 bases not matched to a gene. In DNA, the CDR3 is TGTGCCAGCAGCAACACCCGGACTAGCACCGAGACCCAGTACTTC. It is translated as CASSNTRTSTETQYF.

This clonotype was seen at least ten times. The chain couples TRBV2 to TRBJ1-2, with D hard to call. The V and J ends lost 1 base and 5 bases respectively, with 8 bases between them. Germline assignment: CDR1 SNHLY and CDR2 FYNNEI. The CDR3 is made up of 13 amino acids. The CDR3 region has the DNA TGTGCCAGCAGTGAAGGGCAGGTTTATGGCTACACCTTC. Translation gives CASSEGQVYGYTF. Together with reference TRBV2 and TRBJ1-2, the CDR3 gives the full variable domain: EPEVTQTPSHQVTQMGQEVILRCVPISNHLYFYWYRQILGQKVEFLVSFYNNEISEKSEIFDDQFSVERPDGSNFTLKIRSTKLEDSAMYFCASSEGQVYGYTFGSGTRLTVV.

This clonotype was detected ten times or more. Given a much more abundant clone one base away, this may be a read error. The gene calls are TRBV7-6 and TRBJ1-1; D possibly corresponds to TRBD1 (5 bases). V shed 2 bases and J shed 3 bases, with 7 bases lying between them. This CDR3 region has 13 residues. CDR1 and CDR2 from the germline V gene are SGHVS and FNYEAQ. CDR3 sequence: CASSLKGYTEAFF. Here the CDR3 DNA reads TGTGCCAGCAGCTTAAAGGGGTACACTGAAGCTTTCTTT.

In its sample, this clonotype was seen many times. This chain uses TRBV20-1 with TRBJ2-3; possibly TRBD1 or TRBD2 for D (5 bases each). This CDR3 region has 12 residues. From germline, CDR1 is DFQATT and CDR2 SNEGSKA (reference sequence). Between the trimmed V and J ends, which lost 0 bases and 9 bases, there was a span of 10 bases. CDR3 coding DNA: TGCAGTGCTAGAGATGGGGACGCAACGCAGTATTTT. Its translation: CSARDGDATQYF.

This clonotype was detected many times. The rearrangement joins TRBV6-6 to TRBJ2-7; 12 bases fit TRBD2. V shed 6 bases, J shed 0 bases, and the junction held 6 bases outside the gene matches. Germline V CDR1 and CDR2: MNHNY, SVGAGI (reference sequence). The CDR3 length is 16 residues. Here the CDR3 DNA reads TGTGCCAGCAGAGGACTAGCGGGGTGGCTCTCCTACGAGCAGTACTTC. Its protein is CASRGLAGWLSYEQYF.

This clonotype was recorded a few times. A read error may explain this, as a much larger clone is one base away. For the CDR3, the DNA is TGCAGTGCGAAAGGGGGGACCTACAATGAGCAGTTCTTC. It is translated as CSAKGGTYNEQFF. The chain recombines TRBV20-1 with TRBJ2-1; either TRBD1 or TRBD2 may supply D (6 bases each). V lost 6 bases and J 2 bases, leaving 11 bases between the germline ends. Germline lookup yields CDR1 DFQATT and CDR2 SNEGSKA (reference sequence). This CDR3 contains 13 residues.

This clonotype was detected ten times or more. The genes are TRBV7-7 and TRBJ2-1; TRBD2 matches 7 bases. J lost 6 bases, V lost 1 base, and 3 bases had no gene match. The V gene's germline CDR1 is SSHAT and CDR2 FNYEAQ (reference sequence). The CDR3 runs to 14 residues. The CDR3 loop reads CASSLGTSGNEQFF. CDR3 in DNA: TGTGCCAGCAGCTTAGGGACTAGTGGCAATGAGCAGTTCTTC.

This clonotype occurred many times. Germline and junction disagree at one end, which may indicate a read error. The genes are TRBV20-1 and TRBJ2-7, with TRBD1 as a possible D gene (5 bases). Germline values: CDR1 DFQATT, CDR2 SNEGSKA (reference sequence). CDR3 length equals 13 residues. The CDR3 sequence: CSAAAGHSHEQYF. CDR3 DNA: TGCAGTGCTGCGGCCGGACACTCCCACGAGCAGTACTTC.

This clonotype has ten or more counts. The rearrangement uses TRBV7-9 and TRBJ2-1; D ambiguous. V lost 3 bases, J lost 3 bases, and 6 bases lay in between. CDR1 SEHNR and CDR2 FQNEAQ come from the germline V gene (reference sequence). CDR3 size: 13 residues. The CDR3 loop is CASSFTDYNEQFF. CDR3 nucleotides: TGTGCCAGCAGCTTCACGGACTACAATGAGCAGTTCTTC. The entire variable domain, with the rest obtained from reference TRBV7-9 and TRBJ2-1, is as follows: DTGVSQNPRHKITKRGQNVTFRCDPISEHNRLYWYRQTLGQGPEFLTYFQNEAQLEKSRLLSDRFSAERPKGSFSTLEIQRTEQGDSAMYLCASSFTDYNEQFFGPGTRLTVL.

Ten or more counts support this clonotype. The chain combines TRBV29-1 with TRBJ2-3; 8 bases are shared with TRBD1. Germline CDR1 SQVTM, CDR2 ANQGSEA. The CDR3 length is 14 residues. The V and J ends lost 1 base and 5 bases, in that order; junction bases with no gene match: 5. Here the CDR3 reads CSVEGVTGGDTQYF. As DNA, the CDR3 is TGCAGCGTTGAAGGGGTTACAGGGGGAGATACGCAGTATTTT.

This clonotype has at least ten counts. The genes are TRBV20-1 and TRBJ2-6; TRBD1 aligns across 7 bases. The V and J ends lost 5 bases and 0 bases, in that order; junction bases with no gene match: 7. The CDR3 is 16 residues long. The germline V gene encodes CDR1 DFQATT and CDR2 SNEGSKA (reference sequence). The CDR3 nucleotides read TGCAGTGCTTCCGGACAGGTTACCTCTGGGGCCAACGTCCTGACTTTC. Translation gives CSASGQVTSGANVLTF.

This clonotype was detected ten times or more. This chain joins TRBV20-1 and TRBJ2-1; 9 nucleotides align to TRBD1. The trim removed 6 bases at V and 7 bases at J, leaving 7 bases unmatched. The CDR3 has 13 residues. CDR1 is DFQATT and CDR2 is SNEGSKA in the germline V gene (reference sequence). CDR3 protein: CSAHGTGKNEQFF. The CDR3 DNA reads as TGCAGTGCCCACGGGACAGGGAAAAATGAGCAGTTCTTC.

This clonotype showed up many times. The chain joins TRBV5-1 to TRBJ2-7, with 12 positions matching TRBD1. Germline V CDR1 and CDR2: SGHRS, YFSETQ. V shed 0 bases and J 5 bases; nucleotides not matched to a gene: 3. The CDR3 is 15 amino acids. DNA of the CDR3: TGCGCCAGCAGCTTGGAGGGACAGGGGGCGGACGAGCAGTACTTC. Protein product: CASSLEGQGADEQYF. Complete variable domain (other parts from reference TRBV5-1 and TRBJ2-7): KAGVTQTPRYLIKTRGQQVTLSCSPISGHRSVSWYQQTPGQGLQFLFEYFSETQRNKGNFPGRFSGRQFSNSRSEMNVSTLELGDSALYLCASSLEGQGADEQYFGPGTRLTVT.

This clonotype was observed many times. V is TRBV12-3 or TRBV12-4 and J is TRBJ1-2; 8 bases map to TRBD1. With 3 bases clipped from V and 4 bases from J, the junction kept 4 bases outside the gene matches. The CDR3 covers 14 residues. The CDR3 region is CASSFTTGGYGYTF. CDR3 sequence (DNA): TGTGCCAGCAGTTTTACCACAGGGGGCTATGGCTACACCTTC.